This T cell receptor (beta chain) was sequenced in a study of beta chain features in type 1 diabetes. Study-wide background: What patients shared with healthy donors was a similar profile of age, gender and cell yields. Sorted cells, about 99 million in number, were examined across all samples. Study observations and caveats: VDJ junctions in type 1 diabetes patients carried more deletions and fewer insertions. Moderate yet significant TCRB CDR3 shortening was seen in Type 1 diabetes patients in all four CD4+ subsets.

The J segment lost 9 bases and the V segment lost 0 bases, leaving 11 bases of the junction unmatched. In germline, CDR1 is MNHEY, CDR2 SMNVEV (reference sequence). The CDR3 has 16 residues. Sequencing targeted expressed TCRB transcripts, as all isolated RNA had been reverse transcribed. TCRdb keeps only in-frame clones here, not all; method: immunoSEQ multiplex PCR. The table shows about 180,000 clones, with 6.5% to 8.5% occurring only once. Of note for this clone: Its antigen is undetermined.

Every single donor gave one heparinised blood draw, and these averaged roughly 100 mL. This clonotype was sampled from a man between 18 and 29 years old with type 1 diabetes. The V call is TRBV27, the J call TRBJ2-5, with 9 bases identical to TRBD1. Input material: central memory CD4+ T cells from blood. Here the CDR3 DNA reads TGTGCCAGCAGTTTATCGGACAGGGGATCCCCCTCGGCCCAGTACTTC. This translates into CASSLSDRGSPSAQYF.